Listed below are T cell receptor beta chains from one sample, sequenced in a study of T cells in Graves' hyperthyroidism and ophthalmopathy. From the multiplex PCR reads, TCRdb called clonotypes with MiXCR, one entry per CDR3 protein. This sample carries about 410,000 distinct CDR3 sequences, about 14% of them seen once, and the ten largest clones take around 13%. Material: blood. The receptor source for this set is a man younger than 35 with Graves' ophthalmopathy. The CDR3 runs from the conserved cysteine through the conserved F or W. Each record gives: V gene, clone size, J gene, D gene, CDR3 DNA, CDR3 protein. D genes are given only for firm matches. Size values are once, few and many counts, or a class for expanded clones, and some rows have none.

V gene: TRBV10-2
clone size: many
J gene: TRBJ2-3
D gene: TRBD2
CDR3 DNA: TGCGCCAGCAGTGCGGCGGGGGGGAGGCGTGATACGCAGTATTTT
CDR3 protein: CASSAAGGRRDTQYF

V gene: TRBV2
clone size: many
J gene: TRBJ2-1
D gene: TRBD1
CDR3 DNA: TGTGCCAGCAGCATAGGGGGCTACGGCTACAATGAGCAGTTCTTC
CDR3 protein: CASSIGGYGYNEQFF

V gene: TRBV2
clone size: many
J gene: TRBJ1-3
D gene: .
CDR3 DNA: TGTGCCAGCCACGACAGGCACTCTGGAAACACCATATATTTT
CDR3 protein: CASHDRHSGNTIYF

V gene: TRBV5-1
clone size: many
J gene: TRBJ1-1
D gene: .
CDR3 DNA: TGCGCCAGCAGCTTGGCAGGGGAGGCTGAAGCTTTCTTT
CDR3 protein: CASSLAGEAEAFF

V gene: TRBV29-1
clone size: many
J gene: TRBJ1-1
D gene: .
CDR3 DNA: TGCAGCGTTGAAGATCCCACCCGGGTGACGAACACTGAAGCTTTCTTT
CDR3 protein: CSVEDPTRVTNTEAFF

V gene: TRBV6-1
clone size: many
J gene: TRBJ2-3
D gene: TRBD1
CDR3 DNA: TGTGCCAGCAGTTGGTTCCGGGACAGCTTGAATACGCAGTATTTT
CDR3 protein: CASSWFRDSLNTQYF

V gene: TRBV12-3/TRBV12-4
clone size: many
J gene: TRBJ2-4
D gene: .
CDR3 DNA: TGTGCCAGCAGTCCTTCAGGGGCCCCTCAGGACATTCAGTACTTC
CDR3 protein: CASSPSGAPQDIQYF

V gene: TRBV20-1
clone size: many
J gene: TRBJ2-2
D gene: .
CDR3 DNA: TGCAGTGCGCTCCGGACCGGGGAGCTGTTTTTT
CDR3 protein: CSALRTGELFF

V gene: TRBV6-1
clone size: few
J gene: TRBJ1-5
D gene: .
CDR3 DNA: TGTGCCAGCAGCACCCGACAGGTTTCAGGTCAGCCCCAGCATTTT
CDR3 protein: CASSTRQVSGQPQHF

V gene: TRBV27
clone size: .
J gene: TRBJ2-5
D gene: TRBD1
CDR3 DNA: TGTGCCAGCAGTTCCGGGACAGCGTCCTTGTACTTC
CDR3 protein: CASSSGTASLYF

V gene: TRBV3-1
clone size: .
J gene: TRBJ2-1
D gene: .
CDR3 DNA: TGTGCCAGCAGCCTCGGGCCAACGGAGCAGTTCTTC
CDR3 protein: CASSLGPTEQFF

V gene: TRBV7-9
clone size: many
J gene: TRBJ2-2
D gene: TRBD1
CDR3 DNA: TGTGCCAGCAGCATGGACAGGGGGCGATTCACGAACACCGGGGAGCTGTTTTTT
CDR3 protein: CASSMDRGRFTNTGELFF

V gene: TRBV30
clone size: .
J gene: TRBJ1-6
D gene: .
CDR3 DNA: TGTGCCTGGAGTCGGGGCCAGCCAATCCTCCACTTT
CDR3 protein: CAWSRGQPILHF

V gene: TRBV27
clone size: many
J gene: TRBJ2-5
D gene: .
CDR3 DNA: TGTGCCAGCAGTTTAGGTTGGACAGAGACCCAGTACTTC
CDR3 protein: CASSLGWTETQYF

V gene: TRBV7-2
clone size: many
J gene: TRBJ2-7
D gene: .
CDR3 DNA: TGTGCCAGCAGCTTAGCGTTCACAGGCCGATCCTACGAGCAGTACTTC
CDR3 protein: CASSLAFTGRSYEQYF

V gene: TRBV6-5
clone size: .
J gene: TRBJ1-2
D gene: .
CDR3 DNA: TGTGCCAGCAGTTGGTTACAGCCCTATGGCTACACCTTC
CDR3 protein: CASSWLQPYGYTF

V gene: TRBV15
clone size: few
J gene: TRBJ2-7
D gene: .
CDR3 DNA: TGTGCCACCAGCAGAGATAGGGGCCGTTCCTACGAGCAGTACTTC
CDR3 protein: CATSRDRGRSYEQYF

V gene: TRBV3-1
clone size: many
J gene: TRBJ2-1
D gene: TRBD2
CDR3 DNA: TGTGCCAGCAGCCAAGATATTACTAGCGGGATGGGGGAGCAGTTCTTC
CDR3 protein: CASSQDITSGMGEQFF

V gene: TRBV5-1
clone size: many
J gene: TRBJ1-4
D gene: TRBD1
CDR3 DNA: TGCGCCAGCAGCTTGATTGCCGGGACAGAACATGAAAAACTGTTTTTT
CDR3 protein: CASSLIAGTEHEKLFF

V gene: TRBV9
clone size: .
J gene: TRBJ1-2
D gene: .
CDR3 DNA: TGTGCCAGCAGCGGCCGACATAATAACTATGGCTACACCTTC
CDR3 protein: CASSGRHNNYGYTF

V gene: TRBV6-2/TRBV6-3
clone size: many
J gene: TRBJ1-2
D gene: .
CDR3 DNA: TGTGCCAGCAGCCACAGGGACAACCATGGCTACACCTTC
CDR3 protein: CASSHRDNHGYTF

V gene: TRBV5-5
clone size: many
J gene: TRBJ1-2
D gene: TRBD1
CDR3 DNA: TGTGCCAGCAGCTCGGCTTCAGGGGGGGGTTATGGCTACACCTTC
CDR3 protein: CASSSASGGGYGYTF

V gene: TRBV6-5
clone size: few
J gene: TRBJ2-1
D gene: TRBD2
CDR3 DNA: TGTGCCAGCAGTTATAGAGAGCGGGGGGGCTCCTACAATGAGCAGTTCTTC
CDR3 protein: CASSYRERGGSYNEQFF

V gene: TRBV6-1
clone size: many
J gene: TRBJ1-2
D gene: .
CDR3 DNA: TGTGCCAGCAGTTCGCCCGGGGGTGGCTACACCTTC
CDR3 protein: CASSSPGGGYTF

V gene: TRBV20-1
clone size: many
J gene: TRBJ2-1
D gene: .
CDR3 DNA: TGCAGTGCTAGAGATCTGCTACTAGGGCGGTACAATGAGCAGTTCTTC
CDR3 protein: CSARDLLLGRYNEQFF

V gene: TRBV3-1
clone size: many
J gene: TRBJ1-5
D gene: TRBD1
CDR3 DNA: TGTGCCAGCAGCCAAGGACAGGGGGCACAGCCCCAGCATTTT
CDR3 protein: CASSQGQGAQPQHF

V gene: TRBV7-9
clone size: .
J gene: TRBJ1-1
D gene: TRBD1
CDR3 DNA: TGTGCCAGCAGCCTCCGGACAGGGGATGAAGCTTTCTTT
CDR3 protein: CASSLRTGDEAFF

V gene: TRBV7-9
clone size: many
J gene: TRBJ1-2
D gene: .
CDR3 DNA: TGTGCCAGCAGCACCTACACGGAGCCTTTTGGCTACACCTTC
CDR3 protein: CASSTYTEPFGYTF

V gene: TRBV6-2/TRBV6-3
clone size: .
J gene: TRBJ1-5
D gene: TRBD1
CDR3 DNA: TGTGCCAGCCTACAGGGGGCAAATCAGCCCCAGCATTTT
CDR3 protein: CASLQGANQPQHF

V gene: TRBV5-6
clone size: few
J gene: TRBJ1-5
D gene: .
CDR3 DNA: TGTGCCAGCAGCGTACGGATTAGCAATCAGCCCCAGCATTTT
CDR3 protein: CASSVRISNQPQHF

V gene: TRBV20-1
clone size: many
J gene: TRBJ2-7
D gene: TRBD2
CDR3 DNA: TGCAGTGCGGCAGGGCTAGCGGGAGAAGAGCAGTACTTC
CDR3 protein: CSAAGLAGEEQYF

V gene: TRBV7-9
clone size: .
J gene: TRBJ2-5
D gene: .
CDR3 DNA: TGTGCCAGCAGCTGGGGAGTCGAGGGGACCCAGTACTTC
CDR3 protein: CASSWGVEGTQYF

V gene: TRBV6-1
clone size: many
J gene: TRBJ2-2
D gene: TRBD2
CDR3 DNA: TGTGCCAGCAGTGAAGCGAGCCAGCGGGAGGTCGAGCTGTTTTTT
CDR3 protein: CASSEASQREVELFF

V gene: TRBV24-1
clone size: many
J gene: TRBJ2-5
D gene: .
CDR3 DNA: TGTGCCACCAGTGAACCTAGCGCCCGGGGGACCCAGTACTTC
CDR3 protein: CATSEPSARGTQYF

V gene: TRBV20-1
clone size: .
J gene: TRBJ1-3
D gene: .
CDR3 DNA: TGCAGTGCTAGTTTTCAGCGCTCTGGAAACACCATATATTTT
CDR3 protein: CSASFQRSGNTIYF